This T cell receptor beta chain appears in the sequencing data of a study of blood T cell repertoires in COVID-19. Assay used: immunoSEQ multiplex PCR; TCRdb lists only in-frame clones, some missing. This table has 250,000 to 300,000 clones, 86% appearing once. Germline CDR1 reads SGHAT; CDR2 reads FQNNGV. Trimming pared 4 bases from V and 2 bases from J, leaving 12 bases between. The CDR3 is made up of 14 amino acids. Source material: peripheral blood. The receptor comes from a man in his late teens or twenties with active or convalescent COVID-19. V gene TRBV11-2 combines with J gene TRBJ2-7; D is possibly TRBD1 (5 bases). This CDR3 is CASSSLRATYEQYF. As DNA, the CDR3 is TGTGCCAGCAGCTCCCTCAGGGCGACCTACGAGCAGTACTTC.